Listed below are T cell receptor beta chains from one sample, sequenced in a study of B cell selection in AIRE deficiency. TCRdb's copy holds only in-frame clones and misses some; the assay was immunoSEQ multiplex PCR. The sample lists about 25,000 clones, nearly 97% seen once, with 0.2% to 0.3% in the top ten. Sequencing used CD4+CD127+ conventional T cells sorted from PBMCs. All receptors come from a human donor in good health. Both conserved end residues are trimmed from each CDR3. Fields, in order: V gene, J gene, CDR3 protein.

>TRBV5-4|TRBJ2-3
ASRVRAGTSTDTQY
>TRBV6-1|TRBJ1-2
ASSPTPATNYGYT
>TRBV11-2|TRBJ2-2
ASSLRGALTGELF
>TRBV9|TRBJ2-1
ASSVAGREGNEQF
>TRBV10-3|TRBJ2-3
AIRGTSGDASSTDTQY
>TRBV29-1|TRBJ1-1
SVGRNTEAF
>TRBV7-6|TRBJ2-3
ASSPTPVAITDTQY
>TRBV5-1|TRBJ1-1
ASSLAGIGGF
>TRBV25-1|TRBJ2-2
ASSYRGTGELF
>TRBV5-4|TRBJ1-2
ASRSRDYGYT
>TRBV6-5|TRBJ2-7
ASRTAGTSVYEQY
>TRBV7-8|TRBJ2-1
ASSLAGAVYNEQF
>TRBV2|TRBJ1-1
ASRSDRPYTEAF
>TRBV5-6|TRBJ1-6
ASSLQQGAGSPLH
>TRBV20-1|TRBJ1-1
SPRTGNAAF
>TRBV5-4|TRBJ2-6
ASSQGEGLTSGANVLT
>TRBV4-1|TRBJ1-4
ASSQADRAEAKLF
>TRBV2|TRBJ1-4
AKSSSEKLF
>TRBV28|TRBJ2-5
ASSFRQGGIETQY
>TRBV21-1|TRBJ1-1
ASSRQGAMKGAF
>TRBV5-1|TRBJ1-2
ASSLDWDRRYGYT
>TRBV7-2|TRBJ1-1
ASSFVGWGEAF
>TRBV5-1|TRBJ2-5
ASSWGTDQETQY
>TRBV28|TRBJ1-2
ASAWASDGYT
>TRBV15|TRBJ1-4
ATSGTNNEKLF
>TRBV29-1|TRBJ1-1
SGTGGGRTEAF
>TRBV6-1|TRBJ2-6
ASSSQLSGANVLT
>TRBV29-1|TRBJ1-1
SVEAGGNTEAF
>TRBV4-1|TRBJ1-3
ASSQEKTVSGNTIY
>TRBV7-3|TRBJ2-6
ASSLSSGANVLT
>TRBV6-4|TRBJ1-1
ASSDSIETGDTEAF
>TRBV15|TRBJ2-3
ATSRDIPAGGFADTQY
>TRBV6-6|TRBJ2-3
ASTGSTDTQY
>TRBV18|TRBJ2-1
ASSQTSGINNEQF
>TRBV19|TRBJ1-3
ASSIPGQGAGNTIY
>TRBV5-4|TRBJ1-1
ASSEGDRGRFTEAF
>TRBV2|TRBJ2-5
ASSGLAGGQETQY
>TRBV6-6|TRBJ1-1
ASSYRAEAF
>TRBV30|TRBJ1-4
AWSSRDRSFEGEKLF
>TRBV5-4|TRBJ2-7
ASSLLGSSYEQY
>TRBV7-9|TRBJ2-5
ASSLGGDRGGTQY
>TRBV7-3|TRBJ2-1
ASSPTRSSYNEQF
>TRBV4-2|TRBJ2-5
ASSLVGETQY
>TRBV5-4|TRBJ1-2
ASSLGVRNYGYT
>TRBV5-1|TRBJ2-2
ASSHSQGAQNTGELF
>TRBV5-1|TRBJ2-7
ASSLDGVSTYEQY
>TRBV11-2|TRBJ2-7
ASSLTSGGSSSYEQY
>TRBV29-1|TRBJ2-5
SVAGGQETQY
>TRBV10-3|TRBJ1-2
AISGGPIDSNYGYT
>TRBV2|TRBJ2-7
ASSESGYEQY
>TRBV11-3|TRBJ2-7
ASSLDLAGKPYGQY
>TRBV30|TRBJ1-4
ARSGPVGSFATNEKLF
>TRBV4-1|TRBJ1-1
ASSQERELDTEAF
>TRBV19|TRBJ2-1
ASRNPGLAGADEQF